This T cell receptor beta chain was identified during a study of shared clonotypes between healthy human individuals. Findings and caveats of the study: Naive subsets generally exceeded memory subsets in estimated richness. Of the naive CD4 clonotypes, approximately 5% were shared across several donors.

As for this clone: Antigen unknown.

Deep-level settings were used for running the assay. The protocol was immunoSEQ multiplex PCR, while the TCRdb copy is restricted to in-frame clones and leaves out a portion. The repertoire holds over a million clones, 70% to 80% seen once, with roughly 1.5% in the top ten. CD4+ cell separation produced CD45RA+ naive and CD45RA-negative memory subsets. This TCR was sampled from a young man in good health. Source material: memory CD4+ T cells sorted from blood. Subset in this sample: CD45RA-negative fraction.

The CDR3 reads CAWSVGSRMRALHF. DNA of the CDR3: TGTGCCTGGAGTGTGGGCAGCCGGATGAGAGCCCTCCACTTT. This chain uses TRBV30 with TRBJ1-6; D is unclear. This CDR3 region has 14 residues. Germline CDR1 reads GTSNPN; CDR2 reads SVGIG (reference sequence). V gave up 0 bases and J gave up 14 bases, with 17 bases separating them.